This T cell receptor (beta chain) was sequenced for a study of CD8+CD57+ T cells in acquired aplastic anemia (dated by TCRdb to the late 2010s). Some background on the complete study: Extracted DNA from sorted CD4+ and CD8+ cells averaged approximately 3.4 ug, ranging from roughly 0.17 to 27.4 ug. Healthy donor samples averaged around 10 million reads for CD4+ and fewer than 12 million for CD8+ cells.

Points on this clonotype: What antigen it recognizes has not been identified. No base qualities exist here, and no much larger clone lies one base off it.

Broad study findings and their caveats: Between patients and healthy controls, no significant difference in CD8+ Simpson's diversity was found (P=0.060). Some 30 CD8+ CDR3 sequences were found to be shared between patients and controls, but these sequences appeared to be highly expressed in patients and within the immunodominant clones of the patients.

TCR beta VDJ combination and CDR3 sequence profiling used genomic DNA as the template. TCR repertoire sequencing was run on an Illumina HiSeq 2000. In the paper's pipeline: TRBV/TRBJ rearrangement plots, CDR3 size and DJ length profiles, and Simpson's diversity index were used to evaluate the repertoires. The most abundant DNA sequence in the deep sequencing data was defined as the immunodominant clone. CDR3 amino acid sequences were checked for sharing between subjects and were compared against published repertoires and the VDJdb database. TCRdb trimmed public reads at Q25 via fastp, called clones via MiXCR and kept in-frame beta chains. CDR3 protein sequences are deduplicated, and each keeps its most common genes and DNA. These V and J calls derive from TCRdb rather than the authors' analysis. The sample profile shows some 42,000 distinct CDR3 sequences; around 67% of them were found once. About 22% of the sample is taken by the ten largest.

V is cut by 2 bases and J by 8 bases, and the space between the germline ends is 9 bases. CDR1 and CDR2 (DFQATT, SNEGSKA) derive from the germline V gene (reference sequence). Inclusive of the bounding cysteine and phenylalanine, the CDR3 is 11 residues long. The kept DNA is CDR3 alone, 33 bases in frame from the first base. In the study, sorted CD4+ and CD8+ blood T cells from patients with severe aplastic anemia and from healthy subjects underwent deep sequencing of TCR repertoires. Ficoll-Paque density gradient centrifugation was used to isolate peripheral blood mononuclear cells. CD4+ and CD8+ T cells were sorted by FACS or magnetic beads before DNA extraction.

The sequence is built from TRBV20-1 and TRBJ1-1; TRBD1 is possibly the D segment (6 matching bases). Sequencing was performed on sorted CD4+, CD8+, or CD8+CD57+ T cells (not recorded which) from PBMCs. This TCR was recovered from a human donor in good health, serving as a control. The CDR3 region has the sequence CSARQGNEAFF. Here is the DNA: TGCAGTGCTAGACAGGGGAACGAAGCTTTCTTT.